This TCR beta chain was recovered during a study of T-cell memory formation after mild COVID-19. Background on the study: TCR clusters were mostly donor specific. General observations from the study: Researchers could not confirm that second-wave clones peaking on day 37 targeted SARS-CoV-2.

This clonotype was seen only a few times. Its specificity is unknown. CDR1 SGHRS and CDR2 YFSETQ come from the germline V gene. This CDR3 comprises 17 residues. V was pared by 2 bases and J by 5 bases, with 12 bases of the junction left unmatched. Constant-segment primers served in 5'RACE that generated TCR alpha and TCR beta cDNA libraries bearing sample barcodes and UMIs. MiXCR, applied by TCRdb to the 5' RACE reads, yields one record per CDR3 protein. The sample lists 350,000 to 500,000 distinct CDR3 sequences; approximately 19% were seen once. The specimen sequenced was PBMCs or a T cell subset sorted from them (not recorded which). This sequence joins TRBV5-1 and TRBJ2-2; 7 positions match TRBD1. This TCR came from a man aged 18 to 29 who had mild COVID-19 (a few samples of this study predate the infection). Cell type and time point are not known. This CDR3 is CASSFKKQGRFTGELFF. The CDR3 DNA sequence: TGCGCCAGCAGCTTCAAGAAACAGGGGAGATTTACCGGGGAGCTGTTTTTT.